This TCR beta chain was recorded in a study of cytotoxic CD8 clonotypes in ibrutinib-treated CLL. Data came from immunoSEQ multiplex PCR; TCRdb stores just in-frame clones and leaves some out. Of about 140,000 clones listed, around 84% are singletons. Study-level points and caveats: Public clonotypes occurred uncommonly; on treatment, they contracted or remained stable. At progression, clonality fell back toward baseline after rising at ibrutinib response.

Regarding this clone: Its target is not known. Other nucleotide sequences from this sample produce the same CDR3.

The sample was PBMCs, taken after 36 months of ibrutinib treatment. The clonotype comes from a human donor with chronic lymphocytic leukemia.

CDR3 coding DNA: TGCGCCAGCAGCTTGGGAGGGTTGCACACCGGGGAGCTGTTTTTT. Translated, it gives CASSLGGLHTGELFF. This chain links TRBV5-1 with TRBJ2-2, with TRBD2 as a possible D gene (5 bases). The CDR3 sequence is 15 residues long. From germline, CDR1 is SGHRS and CDR2 YFSETQ. The V end was cut by 0 bases, the J end by 3 bases, with 9 bases between.